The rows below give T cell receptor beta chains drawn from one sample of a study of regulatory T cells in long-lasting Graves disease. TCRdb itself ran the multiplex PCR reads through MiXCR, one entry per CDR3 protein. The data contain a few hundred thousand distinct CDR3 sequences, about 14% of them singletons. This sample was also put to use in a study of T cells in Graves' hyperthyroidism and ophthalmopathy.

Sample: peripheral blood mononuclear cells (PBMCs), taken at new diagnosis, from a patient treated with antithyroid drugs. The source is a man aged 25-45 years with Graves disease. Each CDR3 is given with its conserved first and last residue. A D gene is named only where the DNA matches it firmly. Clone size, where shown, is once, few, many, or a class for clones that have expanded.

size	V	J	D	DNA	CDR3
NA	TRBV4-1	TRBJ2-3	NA	TGCGCCAGCAGCCAAGATTCGCCCCTAGTGACTAGCACAGATACGCAGTATTTT	CASSQDSPLVTSTDTQYF
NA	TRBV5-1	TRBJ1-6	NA	TGCGCCAGCAGCTTGAGTGGACAGCGCTATAATTCACCCCTCCACTTT	CASSLSGQRYNSPLHF
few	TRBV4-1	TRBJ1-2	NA	TGCGCCAGCAGCCCGGTGGACGGAGGGAACTATGGCTACACCTTC	CASSPVDGGNYGYTF
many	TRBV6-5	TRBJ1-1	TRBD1	TGTGCCAGCAGTTACCGATGGAGGGGGCTCGGTGCTTTCTTT	CASSYRWRGLGAFF
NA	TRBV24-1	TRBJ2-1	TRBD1	TGTGCCACCAGTGATTCCGACAGGGATGAGCAGTTCTTC	CATSDSDRDEQFF
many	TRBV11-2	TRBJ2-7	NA	TGTGCCAGCAGCTTAGTTTCAGGGCAGGAAATTAACGGGCAGTACTTC	CASSLVSGQEINGQYF
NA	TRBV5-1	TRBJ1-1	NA	TGCGCCAGCAGCTCGGGGGGGGGAGGGGGCACTGAAGCTTTCTTT	CASSSGGGGGTEAFF
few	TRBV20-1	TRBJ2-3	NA	TGCAGTGCTAGAGATGACCTGGCGGATACGCAGTATTTT	CSARDDLADTQYF
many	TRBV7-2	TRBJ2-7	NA	TGTGCCAGCAGCCCCCAAACCGACAGAGCAAGCTCCTACGAGCAGTACTTC	CASSPQTDRASSYEQYF
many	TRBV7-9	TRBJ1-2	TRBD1	TGTGCCAGCAGCTTAGGGGCAGACAGGGGCATGGATGGCTACACCTTC	CASSLGADRGMDGYTF
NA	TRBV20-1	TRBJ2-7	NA	TGCAGTGCTAGAGATATCAAGCCATACGAGCAGTACTTC	CSARDIKPYEQYF
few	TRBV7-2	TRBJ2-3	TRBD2	TGTGCCAGCAGCACCTCTAGCGGGAGAGCCGCTAGCACAGATACGCGGTATTTT	CASSTSSGRAASTDTRYF
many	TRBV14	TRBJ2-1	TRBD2	TGTGCCAGCAGCCCTTCGCCGACTAGCGGGAGGCCGGGGGGGAATGAGCAGTTCTTC	CASSPSPTSGRPGGNEQFF
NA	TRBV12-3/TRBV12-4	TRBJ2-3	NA	TGTGCCAGCAGTTATTCCAGAGAGTTGAGCACAGATACGCGGTATTTT	CASSYSRELSTDTRYF
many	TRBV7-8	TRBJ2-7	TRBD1	TGTGCCAGCGGCCGGGACAGGGGCCACGAGCAGTACTTC	CASGRDRGHEQYF
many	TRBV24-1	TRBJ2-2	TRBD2	TGTGCCTCTGAGAGCGGGAGCGCCGGGGAGCTGTTTTTT	CASESGSAGELFF
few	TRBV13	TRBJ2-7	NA	TGTGCCAGCAGCCAAGAACGGGGCAGCGGAATCGATTCCTACGAGCAGTACTTC	CASSQERGSGIDSYEQYF
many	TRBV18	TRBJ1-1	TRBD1	TGTGCCAGCTCACCGCAGGAGGGACAGATGAACACTGAAGCTTTCTTT	CASSPQEGQMNTEAFF
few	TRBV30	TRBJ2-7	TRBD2	TGTGCCCTCGGCTTAAAGCGGGGAACCTACGAGCAGTACTTC	CALGLKRGTYEQYF
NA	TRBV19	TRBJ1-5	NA	TGTGCCGGTAGTATTCGGACAGCGATTCGGGGCAATCAGCCCCAGCATTTT	CAGSIRTAIRGNQPQHF
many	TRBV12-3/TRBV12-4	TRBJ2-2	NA	TGTGCCAGCAGCCAGACCCGAGGCCACACCGGGGAGCTGTTTTTT	CASSQTRGHTGELFF
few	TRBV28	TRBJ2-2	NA	TGTGCCAGCAGTTTAGTGGTAGGGGAGCTGTTTTTT	CASSLVVGELFF
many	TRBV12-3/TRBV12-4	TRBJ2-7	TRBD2	TGTGCCAGCAGCCTCGGGACTAGAACCGAGCAGTACTTC	CASSLGTRTEQYF
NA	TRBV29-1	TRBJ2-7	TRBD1	TGCAGCGGCGTAAGACAGGGAAGCTCCTACGAGCAGTACTTC	CSGVRQGSSYEQYF
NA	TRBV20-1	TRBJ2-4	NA	TGCAGTGCTAGAGACGCCGGGCGAGCCAAAAACATTCAGTACTTC	CSARDAGRAKNIQYF
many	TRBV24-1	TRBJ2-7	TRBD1	TGTGCCACCAGTGCAGCCGGGACAGGGGACCACGAGCAGTACTTC	CATSAAGTGDHEQYF
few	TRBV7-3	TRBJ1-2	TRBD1	TGTGCCAGCAGCTTAATCGGACAGGACTATGGCTACACCTTC	CASSLIGQDYGYTF
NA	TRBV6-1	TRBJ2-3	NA	TGTGCCAGCAGATTAATACGGACCGATACGCAGTATTTT	CASRLIRTDTQYF
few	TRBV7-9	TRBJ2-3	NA	TGTGCCAGCAGCTTACTGGGCAGGGCCCTCACAGATACGCAGTATTTT	CASSLLGRALTDTQYF
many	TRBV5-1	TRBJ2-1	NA	TGCGCCAGCAGCTTGGCGGCTGGGTACAATGAGCAGTTCTTC	CASSLAAGYNEQFF
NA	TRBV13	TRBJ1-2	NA	TGTGCCAGCAGCTTAACGGGGCTTATATATGGCTACACCTTC	CASSLTGLIYGYTF
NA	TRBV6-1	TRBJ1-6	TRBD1	TGTGCCAGCAGTACGGACAGGGGGAAAAATTCACCCCTCCACTTT	CASSTDRGKNSPLHF